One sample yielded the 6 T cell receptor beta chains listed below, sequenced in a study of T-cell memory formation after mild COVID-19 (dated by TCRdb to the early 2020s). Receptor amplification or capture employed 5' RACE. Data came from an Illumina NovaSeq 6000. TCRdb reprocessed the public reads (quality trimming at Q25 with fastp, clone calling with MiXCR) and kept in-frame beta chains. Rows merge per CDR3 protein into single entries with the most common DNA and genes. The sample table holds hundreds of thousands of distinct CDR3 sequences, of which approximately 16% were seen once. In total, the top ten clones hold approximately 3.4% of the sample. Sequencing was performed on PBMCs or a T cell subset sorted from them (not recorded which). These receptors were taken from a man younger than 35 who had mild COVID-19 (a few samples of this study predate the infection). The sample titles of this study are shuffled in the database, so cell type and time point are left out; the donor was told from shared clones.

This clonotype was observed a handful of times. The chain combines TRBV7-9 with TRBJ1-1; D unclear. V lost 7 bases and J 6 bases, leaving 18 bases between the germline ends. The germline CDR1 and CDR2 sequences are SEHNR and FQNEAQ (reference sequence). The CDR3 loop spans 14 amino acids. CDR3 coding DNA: TGTGCCAGCAAGGGAGGAGAAATGAAGGCTGAAGCTTTCTTT. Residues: CASKGGEMKAEAFF.

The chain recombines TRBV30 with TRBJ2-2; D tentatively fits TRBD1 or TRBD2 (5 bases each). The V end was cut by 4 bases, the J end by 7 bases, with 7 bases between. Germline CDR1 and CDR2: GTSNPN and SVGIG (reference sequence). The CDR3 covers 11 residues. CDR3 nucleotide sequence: TGTGCCTGGACGAGGGGCGGGGAGCTGTTTTTT. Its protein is CAWTRGGELFF.

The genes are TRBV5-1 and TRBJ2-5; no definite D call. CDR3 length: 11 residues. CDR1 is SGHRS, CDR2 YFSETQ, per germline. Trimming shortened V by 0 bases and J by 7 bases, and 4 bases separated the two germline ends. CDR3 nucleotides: TGCGCCAGCAGCTTGGACCGGACCCAGTACTTC. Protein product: CASSLDRTQYF.

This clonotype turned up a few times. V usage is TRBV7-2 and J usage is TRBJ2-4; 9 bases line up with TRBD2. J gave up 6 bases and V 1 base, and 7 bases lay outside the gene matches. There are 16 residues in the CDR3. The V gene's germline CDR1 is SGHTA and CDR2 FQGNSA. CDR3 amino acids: CASSLVISGGGNIQYF. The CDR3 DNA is TGTGCCAGCAGCTTAGTTATTAGCGGGGGAGGAAACATTCAGTACTTC.

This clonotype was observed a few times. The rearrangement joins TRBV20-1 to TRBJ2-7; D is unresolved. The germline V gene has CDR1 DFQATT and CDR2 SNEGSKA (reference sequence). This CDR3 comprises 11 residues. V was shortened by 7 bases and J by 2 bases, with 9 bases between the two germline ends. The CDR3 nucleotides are TGCAGTGTTCCTTCGGCCTACGAGCAGTACTTC. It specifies CSVPSAYEQYF.

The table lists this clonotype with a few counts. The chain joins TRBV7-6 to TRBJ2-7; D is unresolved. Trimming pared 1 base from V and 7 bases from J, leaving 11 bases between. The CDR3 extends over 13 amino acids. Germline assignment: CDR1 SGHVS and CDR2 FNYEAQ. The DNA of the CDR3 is TGTGCCAGCAGCTTAGACAGATTGGGAGAGCAGTACTTC. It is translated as CASSLDRLGEQYF.